This T cell receptor beta chain was recorded in a study of blood T cell repertoires in COVID-19. About the research overall: Samples came from the United States, Italy and Spain, spanning acute and convalescent COVID-19.

Those who participated ranged in age from roughly 18 to 100 years and resided in about two dozen US areas. Cohort allocation depended upon clinical history that participants reported. Cohort 3 donors were reported recovered after two negative PCRs, clearance, or symptom resolution. Generated by immunoSEQ multiplex PCR, the TCRdb table keeps only in-frame clones and is missing some. This table has over 300,000 clones, 86% appearing once. The clonotype originates from a woman aged 18-29 years who had recovered from COVID-19. Sequenced sample: PBMCs or T cells enriched from blood (not recorded which).

The CDR3, as DNA: TGCGCCAGCAGCTCGGCCGGACATGAGCGAAGCTACACCTTC. Its translation is CASSSAGHERSYTF. The chain joins TRBV5-1 to TRBJ1-2; a possible D gene is TRBD1 (5 bases). Between the trimmed V and J ends, which lost 3 bases and 9 bases, there was a span of 18 bases. This CDR3 region has 14 residues. Germline loops: CDR1 SGHRS, CDR2 YFSETQ.